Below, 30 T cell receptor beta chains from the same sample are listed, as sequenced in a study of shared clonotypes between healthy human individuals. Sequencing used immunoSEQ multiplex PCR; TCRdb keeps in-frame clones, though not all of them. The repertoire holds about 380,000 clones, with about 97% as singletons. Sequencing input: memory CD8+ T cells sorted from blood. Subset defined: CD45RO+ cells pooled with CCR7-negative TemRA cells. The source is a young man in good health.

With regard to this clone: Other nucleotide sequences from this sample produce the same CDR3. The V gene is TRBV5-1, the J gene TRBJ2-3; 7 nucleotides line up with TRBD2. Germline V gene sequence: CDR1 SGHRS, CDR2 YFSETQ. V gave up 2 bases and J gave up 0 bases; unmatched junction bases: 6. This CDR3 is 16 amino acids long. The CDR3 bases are TGCGCCAGCAGCTTACCAAGCGGGACTAGCACAGATACGCAGTATTTT. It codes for CASSLPSGTSTDTQYF.

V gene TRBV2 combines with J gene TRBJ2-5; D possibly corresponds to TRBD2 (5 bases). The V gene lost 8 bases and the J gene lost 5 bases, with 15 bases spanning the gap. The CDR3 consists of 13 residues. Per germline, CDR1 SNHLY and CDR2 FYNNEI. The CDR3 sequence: CASSQDGGETQYF. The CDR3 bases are TGTGCCAGCTCCCAGGACGGAGGTGAGACCCAGTACTTC. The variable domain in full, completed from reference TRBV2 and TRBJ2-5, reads EPEVTQTPSHQVTQMGQEVILRCVPISNHLYFYWYRQILGQKVEFLVSFYNNEISEKSEIFDDQFSVERPDGSNFTLKIRSTKLEDSAMYFCASSQDGGETQYFGPGTRLLVL.

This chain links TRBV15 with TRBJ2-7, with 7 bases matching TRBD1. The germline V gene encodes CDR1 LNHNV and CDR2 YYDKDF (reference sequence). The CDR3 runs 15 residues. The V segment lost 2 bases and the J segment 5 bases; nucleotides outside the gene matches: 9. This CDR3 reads CATSRTEQGNNEQYF. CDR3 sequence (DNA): TGTGCCACCAGCAGAACTGAACAGGGGAACAACGAGCAGTACTTC.

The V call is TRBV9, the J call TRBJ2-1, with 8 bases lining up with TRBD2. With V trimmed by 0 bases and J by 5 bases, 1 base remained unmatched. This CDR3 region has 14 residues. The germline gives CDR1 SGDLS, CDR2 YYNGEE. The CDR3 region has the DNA TGTGCCAGCAGCGTAGACGGGAGGGACAATGAGCAGTTCTTC. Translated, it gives CASSVDGRDNEQFF.

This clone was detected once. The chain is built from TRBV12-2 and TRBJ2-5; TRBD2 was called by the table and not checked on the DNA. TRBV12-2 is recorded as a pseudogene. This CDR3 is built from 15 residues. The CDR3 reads CASRPGAGHQETQYF. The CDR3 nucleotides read TGTGCAAGTCGCCCCGGTGCGGGCCACCAAGAGACCCAGTACTTC.

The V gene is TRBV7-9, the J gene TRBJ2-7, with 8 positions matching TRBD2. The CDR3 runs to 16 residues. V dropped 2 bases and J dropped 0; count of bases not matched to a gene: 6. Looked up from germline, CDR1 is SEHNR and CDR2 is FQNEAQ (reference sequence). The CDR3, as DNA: TGTGCCAGCAGCTTATTAACTAGCGGTATCTCCTACGAGCAGTACTTC. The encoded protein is CASSLLTSGISYEQYF.

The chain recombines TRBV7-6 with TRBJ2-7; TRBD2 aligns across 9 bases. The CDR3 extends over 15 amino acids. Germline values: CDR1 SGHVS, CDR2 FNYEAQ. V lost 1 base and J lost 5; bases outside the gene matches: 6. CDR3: CASSLGFSGSHEQYF. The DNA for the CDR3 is TGTGCCAGCAGCTTAGGTTTTAGCGGGAGCCACGAGCAGTACTTC. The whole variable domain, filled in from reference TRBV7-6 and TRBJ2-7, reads GAGVSQSPRYKVTKRGQDVALRCDPISGHVSLYWYRQALGQGPEFLTYFNYEAQQDKSGLPNDRFSAERPEGSISTLTIQRTEQRDSAMYRCASSLGFSGSHEQYFGPGTRLTVT.

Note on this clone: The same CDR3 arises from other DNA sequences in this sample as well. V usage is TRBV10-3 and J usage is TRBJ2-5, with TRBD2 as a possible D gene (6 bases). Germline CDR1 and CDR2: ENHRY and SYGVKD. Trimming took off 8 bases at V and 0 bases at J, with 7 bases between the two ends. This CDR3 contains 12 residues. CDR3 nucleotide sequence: TGTGCCATCGGAGGGAACCAAGAGACCCAGTACTTC. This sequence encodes CAIGGNQETQYF.

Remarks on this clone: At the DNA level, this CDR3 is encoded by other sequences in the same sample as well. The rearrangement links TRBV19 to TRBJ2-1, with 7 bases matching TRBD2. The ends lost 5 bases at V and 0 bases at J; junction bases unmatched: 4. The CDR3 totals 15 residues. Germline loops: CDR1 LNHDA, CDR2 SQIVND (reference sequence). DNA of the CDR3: TGTGCCAGTAGTCCTAGCGGAAGCTCCTACAATGAGCAGTTCTTC. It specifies CASSPSGSSYNEQFF.

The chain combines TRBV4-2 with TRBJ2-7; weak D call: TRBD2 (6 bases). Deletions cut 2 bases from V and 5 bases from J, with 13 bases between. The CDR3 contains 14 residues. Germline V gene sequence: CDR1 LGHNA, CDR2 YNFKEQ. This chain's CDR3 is CASSQYSRGNEQYF. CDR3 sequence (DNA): TGTGCCAGCAGCCAATATTCGCGGGGTAACGAGCAGTACTTC.

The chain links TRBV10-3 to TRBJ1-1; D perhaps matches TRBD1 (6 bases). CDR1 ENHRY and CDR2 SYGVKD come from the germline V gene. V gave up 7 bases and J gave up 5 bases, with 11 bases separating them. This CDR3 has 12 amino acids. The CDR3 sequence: CAITPTGTEAFF. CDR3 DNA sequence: TGTGCCATCACTCCGACAGGAACTGAAGCTTTCTTT.

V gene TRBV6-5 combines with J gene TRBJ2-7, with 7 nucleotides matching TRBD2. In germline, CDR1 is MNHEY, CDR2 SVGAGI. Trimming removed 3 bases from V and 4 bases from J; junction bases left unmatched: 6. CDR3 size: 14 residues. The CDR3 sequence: CASSYWGGGYEQYF. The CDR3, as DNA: TGTGCCAGCAGTTATTGGGGGGGAGGTTACGAGCAGTACTTC.

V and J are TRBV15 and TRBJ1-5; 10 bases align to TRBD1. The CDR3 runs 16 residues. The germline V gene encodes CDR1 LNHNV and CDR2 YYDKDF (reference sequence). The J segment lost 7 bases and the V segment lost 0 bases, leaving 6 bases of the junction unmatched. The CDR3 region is CATSRDWGTGVQPQHF. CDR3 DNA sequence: TGTGCCACCAGCAGAGATTGGGGGACAGGGGTCCAGCCCCAGCATTTT.

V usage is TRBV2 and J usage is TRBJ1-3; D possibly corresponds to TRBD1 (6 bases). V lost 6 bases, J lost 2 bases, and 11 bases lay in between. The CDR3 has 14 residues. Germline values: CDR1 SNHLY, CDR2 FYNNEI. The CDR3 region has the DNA TGTGCCAGCAGGAAAACAGGGACTGGAAACACCATATATTTT. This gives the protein CASRKTGTGNTIYF.

The CDR3 loop reads CASSQGYTGSYEQYF. The CDR3 DNA is TGCGCCAGCAGCCAAGGATACACAGGGTCCTACGAGCAGTACTTC. This chain links TRBV4-1 with TRBJ2-7; D is perhaps TRBD1 (6 bases). Looked up from germline, CDR1 is MGHRA and CDR2 is YSYEKL. The CDR3 is 15 residues long. Trimming removed 1 base from V and 1 base from J, with 11 bases in between.

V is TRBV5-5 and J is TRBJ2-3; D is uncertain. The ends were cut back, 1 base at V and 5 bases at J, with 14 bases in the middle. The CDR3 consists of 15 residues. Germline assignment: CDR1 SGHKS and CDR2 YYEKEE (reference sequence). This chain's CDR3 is CASSLTKAMGDTQYF. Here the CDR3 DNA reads TGTGCCAGCAGCTTGACTAAAGCGATGGGAGATACGCAGTATTTT.

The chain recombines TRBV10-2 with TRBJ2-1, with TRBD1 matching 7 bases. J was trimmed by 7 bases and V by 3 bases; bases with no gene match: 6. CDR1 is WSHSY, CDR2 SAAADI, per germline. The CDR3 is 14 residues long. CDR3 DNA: TGCGCCAGCAGTGACTACCTACAGGGGAATGAGCAGTTCTTC. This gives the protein CASSDYLQGNEQFF.

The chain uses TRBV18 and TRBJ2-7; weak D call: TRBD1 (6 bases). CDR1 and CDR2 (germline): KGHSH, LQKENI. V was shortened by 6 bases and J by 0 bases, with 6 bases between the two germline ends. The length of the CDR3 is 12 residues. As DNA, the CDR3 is TGTGCCAGCTCGGACAGCTCCTACGAGCAGTACTTC. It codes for CASSDSSYEQYF.

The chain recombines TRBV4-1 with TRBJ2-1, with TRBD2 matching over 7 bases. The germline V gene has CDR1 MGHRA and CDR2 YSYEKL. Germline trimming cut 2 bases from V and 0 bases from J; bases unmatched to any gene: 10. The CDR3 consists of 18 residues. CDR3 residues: CASSQRERDFSSYNEQFF. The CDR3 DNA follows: TGCGCCAGCAGCCAACGGGAGCGGGACTTCAGCTCCTACAATGAGCAGTTCTTC.

CDR3 sequence: CASRHPTETQYF. The DNA of the CDR3 is TGTGCCAGCAGGCATCCAACGGAGACCCAGTACTTC. The V gene is TRBV28, the J gene TRBJ2-5, with D unresolved. Per germline, CDR1 MDHEN and CDR2 SYDVKM. This CDR3 comprises 12 residues. Trimming cost V 6 bases and J 5 bases, with 10 bases left between them.

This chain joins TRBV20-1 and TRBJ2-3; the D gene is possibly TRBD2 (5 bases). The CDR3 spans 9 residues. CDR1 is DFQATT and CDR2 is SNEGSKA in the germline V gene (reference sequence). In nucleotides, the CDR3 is TGCACCTCCGGAGGTACGCAGTATTTT. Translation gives CTSGGTQYF.

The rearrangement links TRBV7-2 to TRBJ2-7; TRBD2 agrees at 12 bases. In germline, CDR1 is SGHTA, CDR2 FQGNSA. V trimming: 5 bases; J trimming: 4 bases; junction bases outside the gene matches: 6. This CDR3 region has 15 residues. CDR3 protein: CASSPGLAGKYEQYF. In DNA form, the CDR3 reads TGTGCCAGCAGCCCCGGACTAGCGGGAAAGTACGAGCAGTACTTC.

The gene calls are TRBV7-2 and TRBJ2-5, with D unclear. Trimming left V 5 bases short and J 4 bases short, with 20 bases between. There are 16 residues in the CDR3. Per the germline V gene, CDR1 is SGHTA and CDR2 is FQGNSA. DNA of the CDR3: TGTGCCAGCAGCCCCATGGGCAGGTCCGGGCGAGAGACCCAGTACTTC. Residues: CASSPMGRSGRETQYF.

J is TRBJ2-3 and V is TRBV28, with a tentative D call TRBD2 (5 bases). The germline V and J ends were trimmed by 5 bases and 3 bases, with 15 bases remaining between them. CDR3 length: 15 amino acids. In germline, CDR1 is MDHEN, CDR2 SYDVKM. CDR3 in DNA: TGTGCCAGCAGTCGATTCGAAAGAGGGACAGATACGCAGTATTTT. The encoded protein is CASSRFERGTDTQYF. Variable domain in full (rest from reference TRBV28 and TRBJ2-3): DVKVTQSSRYLVKRTGEKVFLECVQDMDHENMFWYRQDPGLGLRLIYFSYDVKMKEKGDIPEGYSVSREKKERFSLILESASTNQTSMYLCASSRFERGTDTQYFGPGTRLTVL.

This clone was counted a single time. The CDR3 DNA is TGTGCCATCACCCAGCGGGAGACCAATGAGCAGTTCTTC. Protein sequence: CAITQRETNEQFF. The chain has TRBV10-3 and TRBJ2-1; TRBD2 aligns across 8 bases. CDR1 is ENHRY, CDR2 SYGVKD, per germline. Losses at the gene ends were 7 bases for V and 6 bases for J; bases not matched to a gene: 5. The CDR3 is 13 amino acids.

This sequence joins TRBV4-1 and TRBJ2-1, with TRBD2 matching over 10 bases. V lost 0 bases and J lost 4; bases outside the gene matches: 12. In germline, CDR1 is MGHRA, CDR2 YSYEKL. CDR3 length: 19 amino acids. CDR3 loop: CASSQDLMAQTSGYNEQFF. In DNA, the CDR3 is TGCGCCAGCAGCCAAGATCTGATGGCCCAGACTAGCGGGTACAATGAGCAGTTCTTC.

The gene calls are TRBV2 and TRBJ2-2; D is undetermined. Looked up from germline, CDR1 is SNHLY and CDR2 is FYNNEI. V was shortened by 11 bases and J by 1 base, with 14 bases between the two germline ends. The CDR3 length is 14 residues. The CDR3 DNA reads TGTGCCCAATTGGACGACCGGAACACCGGGGAGCTGTTTTTT. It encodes CAQLDDRNTGELFF.

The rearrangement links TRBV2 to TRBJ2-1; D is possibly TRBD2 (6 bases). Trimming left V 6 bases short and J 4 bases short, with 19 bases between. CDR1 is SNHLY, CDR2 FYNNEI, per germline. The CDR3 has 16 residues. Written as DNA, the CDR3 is TGTGCCAGCAGGGAGGGCAGACCAAACCTTTACAATGAGCAGTTCTTC. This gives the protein CASREGRPNLYNEQFF.

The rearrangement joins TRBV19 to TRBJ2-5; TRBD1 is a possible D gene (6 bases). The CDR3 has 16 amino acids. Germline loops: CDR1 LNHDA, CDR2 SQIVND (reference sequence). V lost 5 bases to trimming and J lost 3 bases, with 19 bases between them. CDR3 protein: CASSVVTGTPKETQYF. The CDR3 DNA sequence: TGTGCCAGTAGTGTGGTTACCGGGACACCAAAAGAGACCCAGTACTTC.

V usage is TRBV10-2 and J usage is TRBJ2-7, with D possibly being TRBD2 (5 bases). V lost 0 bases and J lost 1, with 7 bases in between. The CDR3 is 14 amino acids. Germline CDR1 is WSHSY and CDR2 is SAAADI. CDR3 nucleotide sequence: TGCGCCAGCAGTGAGTCGAGGGTATCCTACGAGCAGTACTTC. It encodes CASSESRVSYEQYF.